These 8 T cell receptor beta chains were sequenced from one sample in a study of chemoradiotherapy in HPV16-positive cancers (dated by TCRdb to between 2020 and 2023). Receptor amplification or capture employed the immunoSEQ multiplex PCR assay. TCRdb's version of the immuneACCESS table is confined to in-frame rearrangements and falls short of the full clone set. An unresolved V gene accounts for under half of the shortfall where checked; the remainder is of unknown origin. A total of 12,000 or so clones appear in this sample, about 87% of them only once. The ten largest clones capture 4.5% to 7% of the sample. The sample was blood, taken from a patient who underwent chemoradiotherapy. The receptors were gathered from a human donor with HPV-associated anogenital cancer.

CDR3 nucleotides: TGTGCCAGCAGCGCCAGCGACGGACAGGTCCTCTCAGGTCGGTCCCCAGAGACCCAGTACTTC. Protein sequence: CASSASDGQVLSGRSPETQYF. V gene TRBV9 combines with J gene TRBJ2-5; TRBD1 matches 7 bases. The CDR3 is 21 amino acids. Per the germline V gene, CDR1 is SGDLS and CDR2 is YYNGEE. V shed 3 bases, J shed 4 bases, and the junction held 27 bases outside the gene matches.

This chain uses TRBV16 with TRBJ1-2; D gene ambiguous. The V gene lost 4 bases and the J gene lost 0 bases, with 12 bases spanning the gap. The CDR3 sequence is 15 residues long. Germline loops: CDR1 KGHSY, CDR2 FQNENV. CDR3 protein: CASSLRIVANYGYTF. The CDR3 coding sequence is TGTGCCAGCAGCCTTCGTATCGTAGCTAACTATGGCTACACCTTC.

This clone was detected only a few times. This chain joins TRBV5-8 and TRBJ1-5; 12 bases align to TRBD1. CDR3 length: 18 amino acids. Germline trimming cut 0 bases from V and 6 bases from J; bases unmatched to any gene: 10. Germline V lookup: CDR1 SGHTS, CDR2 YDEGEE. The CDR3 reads CASSLEGQGAIGSQPQHF. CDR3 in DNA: TGTGCCAGCAGCTTGGAGGGACAGGGGGCGATTGGTTCTCAGCCCCAGCATTTT.

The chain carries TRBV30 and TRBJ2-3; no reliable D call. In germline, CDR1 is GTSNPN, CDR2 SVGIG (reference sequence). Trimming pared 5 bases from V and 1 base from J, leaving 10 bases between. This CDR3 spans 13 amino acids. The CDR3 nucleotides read TGTGCCTGGGGCCCTACGGGCACAGATACGCAGTATTTT. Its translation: CAWGPTGTDTQYF.

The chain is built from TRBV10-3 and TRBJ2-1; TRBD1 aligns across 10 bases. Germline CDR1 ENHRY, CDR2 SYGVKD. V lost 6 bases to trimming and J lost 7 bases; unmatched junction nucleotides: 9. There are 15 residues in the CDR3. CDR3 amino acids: CAISAGTGDPNEQFF. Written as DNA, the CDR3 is TGTGCCATCAGCGCCGGGACAGGGGATCCGAATGAGCAGTTCTTC.

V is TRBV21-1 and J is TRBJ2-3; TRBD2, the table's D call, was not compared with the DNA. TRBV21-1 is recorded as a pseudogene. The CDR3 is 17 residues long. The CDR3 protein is CASSGGLLALSTDTQYF. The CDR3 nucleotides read TGTGCCAGCAGCGGAGGCCTCCTAGCGTTATCCACAGATACGCAGTATTTT.

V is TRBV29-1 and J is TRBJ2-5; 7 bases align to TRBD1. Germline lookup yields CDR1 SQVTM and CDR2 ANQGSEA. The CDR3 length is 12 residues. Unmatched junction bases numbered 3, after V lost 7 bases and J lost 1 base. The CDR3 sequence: CSDRQGQETQYF. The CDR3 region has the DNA TGCAGCGATCGACAGGGCCAAGAGACCCAGTACTTC.

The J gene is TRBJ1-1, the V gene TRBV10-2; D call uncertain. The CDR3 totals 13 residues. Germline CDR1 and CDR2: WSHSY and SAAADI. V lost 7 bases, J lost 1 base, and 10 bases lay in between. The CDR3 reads CASTLDPNTEAFF. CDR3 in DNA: TGCGCCAGCACCCTAGACCCGAACACTGAAGCTTTCTTT.